This T cell receptor beta chain was sequenced for a study of CD8 T cells in Susac syndrome. From germline, CDR1 is LGHNA and CDR2 YSLEER. V gave up 0 bases and J gave up 3 bases, with 15 bases separating them. This CDR3 comprises 16 residues. Random-hexamer reverse transcription was applied to roughly 0.45 to 1 ug RNA. TCRdb redid the calling of the immunoSEQ multiplex PCR reads with MiXCR, one entry per CDR3 protein. The sample has roughly 180,000 distinct CDR3 sequences; 85% to 95% are singletons. This receptor was taken from a human donor with Susac syndrome. The source material was CD4+ T cells from PBMCs. The V call is TRBV4-3, the J call TRBJ2-7; D ambiguous. The CDR3 DNA follows: TGCGCCAGCAGCCAAGATGCGACATCCGAGGTCTACGAGCAGTACTTC. It codes for CASSQDATSEVYEQYF.